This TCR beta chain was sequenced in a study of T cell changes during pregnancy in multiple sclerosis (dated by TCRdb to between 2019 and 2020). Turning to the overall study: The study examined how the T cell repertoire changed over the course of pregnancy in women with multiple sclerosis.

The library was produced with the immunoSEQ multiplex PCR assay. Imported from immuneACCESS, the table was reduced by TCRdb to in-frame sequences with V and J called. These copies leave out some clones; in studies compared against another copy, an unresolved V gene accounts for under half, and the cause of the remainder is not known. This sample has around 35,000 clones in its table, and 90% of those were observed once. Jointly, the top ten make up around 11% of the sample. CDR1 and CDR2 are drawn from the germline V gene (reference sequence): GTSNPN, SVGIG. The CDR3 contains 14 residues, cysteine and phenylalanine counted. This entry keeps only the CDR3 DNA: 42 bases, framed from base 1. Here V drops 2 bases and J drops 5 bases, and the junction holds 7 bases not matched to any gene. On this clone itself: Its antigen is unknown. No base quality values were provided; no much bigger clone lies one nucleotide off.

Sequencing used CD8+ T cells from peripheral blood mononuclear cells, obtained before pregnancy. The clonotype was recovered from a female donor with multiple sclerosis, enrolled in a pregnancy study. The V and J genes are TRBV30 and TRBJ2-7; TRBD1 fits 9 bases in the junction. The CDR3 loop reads CAWSTGTGRDEQYF. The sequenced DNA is TGTGCCTGGAGTACCGGGACAGGGAGGGACGAGCAGTACTTC. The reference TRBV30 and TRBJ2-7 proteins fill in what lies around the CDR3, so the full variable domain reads SQTIHQWPATLVQPVGSPLSLECTVEGTSNPNLYWYRQAAGRGLQLLFYSVGIGQISSEVPQNLSASRPQDRQFILSSKKLLLSDSGFYLCAWSTGTGRDEQYFGPGTRLTVT.